This TCR beta chain was captured by sequencing in a study of T cells in Graves' hyperthyroidism and ophthalmopathy. Study-level findings and limits: Most expanded thyroid clonotypes above 0.001 recurred in blood.

Remarks on this clonotype: Its antigen remains unknown.

RNA transcripts were the template for amplifying TCR beta CDR3 regions. The TCR CDR3 first-round RT-PCR relied on the HTBI primer set. MiXCR, applied by TCRdb to the multiplex PCR reads, yields one record per CDR3 protein. The repertoire holds 610,000 or so distinct CDR3 sequences, with just over 45% as singletons. The CDR3 is 12 residues long. The J segment lost 5 bases and the V segment lost 9 bases, leaving 4 bases of the junction unmatched. This sequence was found in a woman between 18 and 29 years old with Graves' hyperthyroidism. The sequencing input was peripheral blood or thyroid tissue (not recorded which). The rearrangement links TRBV12-3 or TRBV12-4 to TRBJ1-2, with TRBD1 matching over 9 bases. The CDR3 sequence: CASTGGNYGYTF. CDR3 coding DNA: TGTGCCAGTACAGGGGGCAATTATGGCTACACCTTC.